This T cell receptor (beta chain) comes out of a study of cytomegalovirus exposure and HLA in healthy donors. Overall study: Drawn from HLA-typed donors, tens of millions of unique TCRs were held in an early data release.

Both 60 Vbeta primers and 13 Jbeta primers went into the PCR. Measured with immunoSEQ multiplex PCR; TCRdb has only the in-frame clones, and not every one. The sample yields fewer than 200,000 clones, roughly 80% seen once. The germline CDR1 and CDR2 sequences are SGHDN and FVKESK. Losses at the gene ends were 5 bases for V and 4 bases for J; bases not matched to a gene: 11. There are 16 residues in the CDR3. Material for sequencing was PBMCs. The source of this sequence is a male donor in good health and CMV-seronegative. The J gene is TRBJ1-2, the V gene TRBV14; TRBD1 agrees at 9 bases. CDR3 residues: CASSYTGTGFTYGYTF. Here the CDR3 DNA reads TGTGCCAGCAGCTACACCGGGACAGGGTTTACCTATGGCTACACCTTC.